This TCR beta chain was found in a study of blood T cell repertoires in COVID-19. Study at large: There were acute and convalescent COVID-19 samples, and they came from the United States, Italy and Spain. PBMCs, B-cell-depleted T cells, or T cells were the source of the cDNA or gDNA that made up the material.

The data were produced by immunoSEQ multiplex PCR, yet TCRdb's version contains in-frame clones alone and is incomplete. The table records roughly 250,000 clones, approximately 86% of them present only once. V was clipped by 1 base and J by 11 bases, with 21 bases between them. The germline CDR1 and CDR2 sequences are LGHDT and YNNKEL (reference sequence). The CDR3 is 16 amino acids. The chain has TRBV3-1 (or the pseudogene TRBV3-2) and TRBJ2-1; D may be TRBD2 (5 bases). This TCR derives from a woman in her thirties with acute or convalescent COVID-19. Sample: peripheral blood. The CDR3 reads CASSQAPGRGHLQQFF. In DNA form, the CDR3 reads TGTGCCAGCAGCCAAGCTCCAGGCCGGGGTCACTTGCAGCAGTTCTTC.